This TCR beta chain was sequenced in a study of T cell changes during pregnancy in multiple sclerosis. Generated by immunoSEQ multiplex PCR, the TCRdb table keeps only in-frame clones and is missing some. The sample holds 40,000 to 50,000 clones; 85% to 95% are singletons and the top ten take around 4.2%. The germline V gene encodes CDR1 MNHEY and CDR2 SVGAGI. This CDR3 spans 15 amino acids. Losses at the gene ends were 0 bases for V and 7 bases for J; bases not matched to a gene: 4. This rearrangement joins TRBV6-5 to TRBJ2-1, with 9 bases lining up with TRBD2. The clonotype was recovered from a female donor with multiple sclerosis, enrolled in a pregnancy study. Material: CD8+ T cells from peripheral blood mononuclear cells, obtained in the first trimester of pregnancy. CDR3 DNA: TGTGCCAGCAGTTACTCTAGCGGGGGTGGGAATGAGCAGTTCTTC. Its protein is CASSYSSGGGNEQFF.